A selection of T cell receptor beta chains follows, all from one sample in a study of T cells in Graves' hyperthyroidism and ophthalmopathy. TCRdb independently ran MiXCR on the multiplex PCR reads; one entry per CDR3 protein. The sample has around 500,000 distinct CDR3 sequences; 20% to 25% are singletons. The specimen was blood. The receptors here all came from a woman in her 70s with Graves' ophthalmopathy. CDR3s include the opening cysteine and the closing phenylalanine or tryptophan. A D gene is named only where the DNA matches it firmly. Not every row has a clone size; where given, it reads once, few, many or a size class.

D gene,clone size,V gene,J gene,CDR3 DNA,CDR3 protein
.,.,TRBV20-1,TRBJ1-3,TGCAGTGCTCTTCCGATCGTGGGGACGGGCTCTGGAAACACCATATATTTT,CSALPIVGTGSGNTIYF
.,.,TRBV27,TRBJ2-3,TGTGCCAGCAGTGGCCGGGCCGCAGATACGCAGTATTTT,CASSGRAADTQYF
TRBD2,.,TRBV29-1,TRBJ2-7,TGCAGCGTGAATAGCGGGAGCGAGCAGTACTTC,CSVNSGSEQYF
.,.,TRBV5-1,TRBJ1-1,TGCGCCAGCAGCTTCCCGGGGCCTGAAGCTTTCTTT,CASSFPGPEAFF
.,many,TRBV12-3/TRBV12-4,TRBJ2-5,TGTGCCAGCAGCCAATGGGGGGAGACCCAGTACTTC,CASSQWGETQYF
TRBD2,.,TRBV3-1,TRBJ2-4,TGTGCCAGCGGCCCGGGAGGGCGAGGCAAAAACATTCAGTACTTC,CASGPGGRGKNIQYF
TRBD1,few,TRBV12-3/TRBV12-4,TRBJ2-3,TGTGCCAGCAGCCAAGAGGACAGGGGACTTTATACGCAGTATTTT,CASSQEDRGLYTQYF
.,many,TRBV12-3/TRBV12-4,TRBJ2-7,TGTGCCAGTAAACAGGGCCGAAGGGTCAACGAGCAGTACTTC,CASKQGRRVNEQYF
.,.,TRBV6-9,TRBJ2-7,TGTGCCAGCAGTTACTCGAAGACCTTCGAGCAGTACTTC,CASSYSKTFEQYF
.,few,TRBV11-1,TRBJ2-3,TGTGCCAGCAGCCCCACTGCGGCAGATACGCAGTATTTT,CASSPTAADTQYF
.,few,TRBV3-1,TRBJ2-5,TGTGCCAGCACCCTAAGGGGGCTAGCGGAAGAGACCCAGTACTTC,CASTLRGLAEETQYF